The 26 T cell receptor beta chains in this list originate from one sample, sequenced in a study of cytomegalovirus exposure and HLA in healthy donors. TCRdb's copy holds only in-frame clones and misses some; the assay was immunoSEQ multiplex PCR. The sample holds over 200,000 clones, roughly 90% seen once. Sequenced: PBMCs. These receptors all stem from a woman aged 18-29 years in good health and CMV-seronegative.

About this clone itself: Sequence at one end of the junction differs from germline and may be a read error. The chain recombines TRBV9 with TRBJ1-2, with D possibly being TRBD1 (5 bases). CDR1 is SGDLS and CDR2 is YYNGEE in the germline V gene. The CDR3 runs 15 residues. The CDR3: CASSVDLSGRAGCTF. CDR3 DNA: TGTGCCAGCAGCGTAGACCTCTCCGGCAGGGCAGGCTGCACCTTC.

The chain uses TRBV7-9 and TRBJ1-3, with 9 bases lining up with TRBD1. This CDR3 has 15 amino acids. Trimming cost V 5 bases and J 6 bases; bases outside gene matches: 8. Germline V gene data show CDR1 as SEHNR and CDR2 as FQNEAQ (reference sequence). The CDR3: CASSHPGQGPNTIYF. The CDR3 nucleotides read TGTGCCAGCAGCCACCCGGGACAGGGTCCAAACACCATATATTTT.

The CDR3 sequence: CASSDATDYEQYV. The DNA of the CDR3 is TGTGCCAGCAGTGATGCAACAGACTACGAGCAGTACGTC. The J gene is TRBJ2-7, the V gene TRBV6-1; D is undetermined. V lost 3 bases and J lost 3, with 9 bases in between. The CDR3 totals 13 residues. Germline assignment: CDR1 MNHNS and CDR2 SASEGT.

This chain uses TRBV28 with TRBJ1-5, with TRBD1 as a possible D gene (5 bases). The CDR3 sequence is 20 residues long. CDR1 is MDHEN and CDR2 is SYDVKM in the germline V gene. Trimming removed 5 bases from V and 0 bases from J, with 26 bases in between. CDR3 coding DNA: TGTGCCAGCAGTCCCTACTTTCCAGGCCTCCAGGGTTATAGCAATCAGCCCCAGCATTTT. Translating gives CASSPYFPGLQGYSNQPQHF.

J is TRBJ2-3 and V is TRBV7-6, with 14 positions matching TRBD2. Germline-derived CDR1 and CDR2 are SGHVS and FNYEAQ. This CDR3 contains 15 residues. With 5 bases clipped from V and 4 bases from J, the junction kept 2 bases outside the gene matches. The DNA for the CDR3 is TGTGCCAGCAGCCGACTAGCGGGGGGGTCAGATACGCAGTATTTT. It specifies CASSRLAGGSDTQYF. Full variable domain (missing parts from reference TRBV7-6 and TRBJ2-3): GAGVSQSPRYKVTKRGQDVALRCDPISGHVSLYWYRQALGQGPEFLTYFNYEAQQDKSGLPNDRFSAERPEGSISTLTIQRTEQRDSAMYRCASSRLAGGSDTQYFGPGTRLTVL.

This chain uses TRBV25-1 with TRBJ2-2; a possible D gene is TRBD1 (6 bases). This CDR3 comprises 15 residues. CDR1 and CDR2 from the germline V gene are MGHDK and SYGVNS. V lost 3 bases and J 3 bases, leaving 11 bases between the germline ends. CDR3 coding DNA: TGTGCCAGCAGTGATCGGACAGAGCACACCGGGGAGCTGTTTTTT. This gives the protein CASSDRTEHTGELFF.

The chain couples TRBV14 to TRBJ2-2; tentatively, D is TRBD2 (7 bases). This CDR3 spans 20 amino acids. V was shortened by 2 bases and J by 5 bases, with 27 bases between the two germline ends. CDR1 and CDR2 (germline): SGHDN, FVKESK. Here the CDR3 DNA reads TGTGCCAGCAGCCAACTACTGGGAACAGGGAGGGTGCGGAGAACCGGGGAGCTGTTTTTT. Amino acid sequence: CASSQLLGTGRVRRTGELFF.

The chain couples TRBV13 to TRBJ2-5; D perhaps matches TRBD1 (5 bases). The V gene lost 0 bases and the J gene lost 4 bases, with 9 bases spanning the gap. The germline CDR1 and CDR2 sequences are PRHDT and FYEKMQ (reference sequence). This CDR3 is built from 14 residues. In DNA, the CDR3 is TGTGCCAGCAGCTTAGGACTTACAGGAGAGACCCAGTACTTC. Translating it yields CASSLGLTGETQYF.

This sequence joins TRBV15 and TRBJ2-1; tentative D call: TRBD2 (7 bases). V was cut by 0 bases and J by 4 bases, with 13 bases left in between. This CDR3 is 16 amino acids long. Germline lookup yields CDR1 LNHNV and CDR2 YYDKDF (reference sequence). CDR3 loop: CATSRDLSGTYNEQFF. In nucleotides, the CDR3 is TGTGCCACCAGCAGAGATTTAAGCGGGACATACAATGAGCAGTTCTTC.

The table lists this clone with a few counts. V is TRBV6-1 and J is TRBJ2-3, with TRBD2 identical over 9 bases. The V gene end was trimmed by 6 bases and the J gene end by 4 bases; junction bases not matched to a gene: 8. The V gene's germline CDR1 is MNHNS and CDR2 SASEGT. The CDR3 has 15 amino acids. The CDR3 loop is CASRVAGAVADTQYF. The CDR3, as DNA: TGTGCCAGCAGAGTAGCGGGGGCGGTGGCAGATACGCAGTATTTT.

This clone was observed a few times. V usage is TRBV6-5 and J usage is TRBJ2-1; TRBD2 aligns across 9 bases. CDR3 length equals 16 residues. From germline, CDR1 is MNHEY and CDR2 SVGAGI. J lost 2 bases, V lost 2 bases, and 4 bases had no gene match. The CDR3 nucleotides read TGTGCCAGCAGTTACCTGCGGGGGGGCCCCTACAATGAGCAGTTCTTC. It yields the protein CASSYLRGGPYNEQFF.

The chain carries TRBV4-1 and TRBJ2-2; 11 nucleotides align to TRBD2. Germline loops: CDR1 MGHRA, CDR2 YSYEKL. V gave up 1 base and J gave up 6 bases; unmatched junction bases: 7. The length of the CDR3 is 17 residues. CDR3 sequence: CASSQATSGGKAGELFF. DNA of the CDR3: TGCGCCAGCAGCCAAGCTACTAGCGGGGGAAAGGCCGGGGAGCTGTTTTTT.

The chain combines TRBV5-1 with TRBJ2-2; 8 nucleotides agree with TRBD1. In germline, CDR1 is SGHRS, CDR2 YFSETQ. The CDR3 loop spans 14 amino acids. With V trimmed by 3 bases and J by 3 bases, 1 base remained unmatched. DNA for the CDR3: TGCGCCAGCAGCTGGGACAGGTACACCGGGGAGCTGTTTTTT. It specifies CASSWDRYTGELFF.

This chain links TRBV3-1 (or the pseudogene TRBV3-2) with TRBJ1-1; D is undetermined. CDR1 is LGHDT and CDR2 is YNNKEL in the germline V gene (reference sequence). The CDR3 is 9 amino acids. With 4 bases removed from V and 12 bases from J, the gap between germline ends came to 6 bases. The CDR3 protein is CASSPRTFF. Written as DNA, the CDR3 is TGTGCCAGCAGCCCCCGTACTTTCTTT.

V usage is TRBV28 and J usage is TRBJ1-5; TRBD1 matches 9 bases. There are 15 residues in the CDR3. V lost 6 bases, J lost 1 base, and 4 bases stayed unmatched. Germline V gene lookup returns CDR1 MDHEN and CDR2 SYDVKM. The DNA of the CDR3 is TGTGCCAGCAGGGGGGACAGGGTAAGCAATCAGCCCCAGCATTTT. Translation: CASRGDRVSNQPQHF.

The rearrangement links TRBV7-2 to TRBJ2-7; the D gene is possibly TRBD2 (5 bases). From germline, CDR1 is SGHTA and CDR2 FQGNSA. The CDR3 has 15 residues. Trimming pared 5 bases from V and 5 bases from J, leaving 19 bases between. In nucleotides, the CDR3 is TGTGCCAGCAGCCCCCGCGAGGGATTCGTACACGAGCAGTACTTC. It encodes CASSPREGFVHEQYF.

The V and J genes are TRBV5-1 and TRBJ2-1; TRBD2 agrees at 11 bases. Germline trimming cut 0 bases from V and 9 bases from J; bases unmatched to any gene: 8. The germline gives CDR1 SGHRS, CDR2 YFSETQ. The CDR3 extends over 16 amino acids. The CDR3 nucleotides are TGCGCCAGCAGCTTGGAGATAGCGGGGGGGCCCAGTGAGCAGTTCTTC. Translating it yields CASSLEIAGGPSEQFF.

The chain carries TRBV12-5 and TRBJ2-3, with 7 bases that match TRBD2. The CDR3 totals 16 residues. Germline-derived CDR1 and CDR2 are LGHNT and FRNRAP. Trimming cost V 1 base and J 0 bases; bases outside gene matches: 4. The CDR3 sequence: CASGLGAGISTDTQYF. The DNA of the CDR3 is TGTGCTAGTGGTTTGGGAGCGGGGATCAGCACAGATACGCAGTATTTT.

The chain links TRBV9 to TRBJ2-7, with D possibly TRBD1 on 6 matching bases. The germline V and J ends were trimmed by 3 bases and 3 bases, with 16 bases remaining between them. Germline CDR1 and CDR2: SGDLS and YYNGEE. The CDR3 consists of 15 residues. Here the CDR3 DNA reads TGTGCCAGCAGCGGAGGCTGGGACATGGGCTACGAGCAGTACTTC. Its translation: CASSGGWDMGYEQYF.

V and J are TRBV14 and TRBJ1-6; D unclear. Trimming removed 5 bases at V and 7 bases at J, with 18 bases between. In germline, CDR1 is SGHDN, CDR2 FVKESK. There are 16 residues in the CDR3. CDR3 sequence: CASSAPTGVSNSPLHF. The CDR3 nucleotides are TGTGCCAGCAGCGCCCCGACCGGGGTATCAAATTCACCCCTCCACTTT.

This rearrangement joins TRBV5-1 to TRBJ2-1, with 9 bases matching TRBD2. Trimming took 3 bases from V and 4 from J; bases not matched to a gene: 2. CDR3 size: 14 residues. Germline-derived CDR1 and CDR2 are SGHRS and YFSETQ. CDR3 sequence: CASSSSGGYNEQFF. The DNA of the CDR3 is TGCGCCAGCAGCTCGAGCGGGGGGTACAATGAGCAGTTCTTC.

This sequence joins TRBV28 and TRBJ1-2; 11 bases are a match to TRBD1. CDR1 and CDR2 from the germline V gene are MDHEN and SYDVKM. With 4 bases clipped from V and 4 bases from J, the junction kept 2 bases outside the gene matches. The length of the CDR3 is 14 residues. CDR3 nucleotide sequence: TGTGCCAGCAGTTATGGGACAGGGGGCTATGGCTACACCTTC. Encoded protein: CASSYGTGGYGYTF.

V usage is TRBV28 and J usage is TRBJ1-5; the match to TRBD1 covers 7 bases. This CDR3 comprises 16 residues. The trim removed 4 bases at V and 2 bases at J, leaving 8 bases unmatched. The germline gives CDR1 MDHEN, CDR2 SYDVKM. As DNA, the CDR3 is TGTGCCAGCAGTTCCGCCATAGGGGGCGGCAATCAGCCCCAGCATTTT. This translates into CASSSAIGGGNQPQHF.

This clone has a single count. The rearrangement uses TRBV18 and TRBJ2-1, with unresolved D. V was clipped by 4 bases and J by 5 bases, with 9 bases between them. The CDR3 runs to 13 residues. Germline CDR1 and CDR2: KGHSH and LQKENI. The CDR3 nucleotides are TGTGCCAGCTCACATACCCTAGACAATGAGCAGTTCTTC. Translating gives CASSHTLDNEQFF.

Here the CDR3 reads CASSLAASSSYNEQFF. CDR3 bases: TGCGCCAGCAGCTTGGCAGCGTCTAGCTCCTACAATGAGCAGTTCTTC. V is TRBV5-1 and J is TRBJ2-1; D unresolved. CDR3 length: 16 residues. In germline, CDR1 is SGHRS, CDR2 YFSETQ. V lost 0 bases and J 0 bases, leaving 10 bases between the germline ends.

In its sample, this clone was seen once. The V gene is TRBV7-9, the J gene TRBJ1-4; no clear D gene. Trimming left V 4 bases short and J 7 bases short, with 7 bases between. The germline gives CDR1 SEHNR, CDR2 FQNEAQ (reference sequence). This CDR3 has 12 amino acids. The CDR3 is CASSSSFEKLFF. CDR3 in DNA: TGTGCCAGCAGCTCCAGTTTTGAAAAACTGTTTTTT.